This T cell receptor beta chain was profiled in a study of cytomegalovirus exposure and HLA in healthy donors. Overall study findings and caveats: Some segments of the V type, notably TRBV6-2 and TRBV6-3, were excluded as indistinguishable. Roughly even sequencing depth across donors was the assumption behind the presence/absence analyses.

PCR amplification relied on 60 Vbeta primers (plus 13 Jbeta primers). Repertoires were generated with immunoSEQ multiplex PCR, while TCRdb's copy carries only in-frame clones and drops some. The sample consists of over 150,000 clones, around 88% of them appearing once. CDR1 is ENHRY and CDR2 is SYGVKD in the germline V gene. The CDR3 runs to 17 residues. The trim removed 2 bases at V and 6 bases at J, leaving 10 bases unmatched. Regarding this clone: Its antigen remains unidentified.

The sequence came from a woman in her 30s in good health and CMV-seronegative. Sequencing used PBMCs. The gene calls are TRBV10-3 and TRBJ2-1, with TRBD1 matching over 10 bases. CDR3 nucleotides: TGTGCCATCAGTGAGAAAACCGGGACAGGGGATTTCAATGAGCAGTTCTTC. Translated, it gives CAISEKTGTGDFNEQFF.